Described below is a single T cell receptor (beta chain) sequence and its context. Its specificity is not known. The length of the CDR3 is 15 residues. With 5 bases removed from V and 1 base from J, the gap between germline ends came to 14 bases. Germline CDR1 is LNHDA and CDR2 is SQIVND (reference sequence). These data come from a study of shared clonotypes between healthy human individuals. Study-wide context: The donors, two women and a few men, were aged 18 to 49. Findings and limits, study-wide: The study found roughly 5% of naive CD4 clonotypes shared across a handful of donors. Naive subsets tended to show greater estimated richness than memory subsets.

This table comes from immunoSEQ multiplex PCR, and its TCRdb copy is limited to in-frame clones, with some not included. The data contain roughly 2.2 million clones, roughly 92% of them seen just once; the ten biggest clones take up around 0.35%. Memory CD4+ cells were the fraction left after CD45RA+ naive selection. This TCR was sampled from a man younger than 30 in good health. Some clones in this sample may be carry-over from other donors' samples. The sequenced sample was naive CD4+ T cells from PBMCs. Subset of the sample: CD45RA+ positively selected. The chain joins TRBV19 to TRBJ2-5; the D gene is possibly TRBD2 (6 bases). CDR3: CASSSRGGRQETQYF. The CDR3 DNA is TGTGCCAGTAGTTCCCGTGGAGGGCGCCAAGAGACCCAGTACTTC.